Listed below are T cell receptor beta chains from one sample, sequenced in a study of T cell changes during pregnancy in multiple sclerosis. The protocol was immunoSEQ multiplex PCR, while the TCRdb copy is restricted to in-frame clones and leaves out a portion. Here the sample spans about 66,000 clones, over 75% being singletons. The sequencing here drew on CD8+ T cells from peripheral blood mononuclear cells, taken before pregnancy. Receptors originate from a female donor with multiple sclerosis, enrolled in a pregnancy study. Each CDR3 is given with its conserved first and last residue. D genes are given only for firm matches. For some rows the clone size is stated as once, few or many, or as a class when expanded; others skip it.

-,TRBJ2-7,TRBD1,TRBV5-6,TGTGCCAGCAGCCTGCGGACAGGGTCCTCCTACGAGCAGTACTTC,CASSLRTGSSYEQYF
-,TRBJ1-2,TRBD1,TRBV27,TGTGCCAGCAGTCTCGGGACAGGGCTCAACTATGGCTACACCTTC,CASSLGTGLNYGYTF
once,TRBJ2-3,-,TRBV13,TGTGCCAGCAGCCCAGGAGGCAGTCCCGCCCCCCCAGATACGCAGTATTTT,CASSPGGSPAPPDTQYF
-,TRBJ2-3,-,TRBV10-3,TGTGCCATCAGTGGCTTCAGCGGAACCACAGATACGCAGTATTTT,CAISGFSGTTDTQYF
-,TRBJ1-2,TRBD1,TRBV15,TGTGCCACCAGCAGAGAGCAGGGGGATGCTGGCTACACCTTC,CATSREQGDAGYTF
-,TRBJ2-1,TRBD2,TRBV2,TGTGCCAGCAGTGAAGCCGCGGGGGGGGATAATGAGCAGTTCTTC,CASSEAAGGDNEQFF
medium-sized,TRBJ1-5,TRBD1,TRBV30,TGTGCCTGGGCACAGGGGAGCGGGAATCAGCCCCAGCATTTT,CAWAQGSGNQPQHF
-,TRBJ1-2,-,TRBV4-1,TGCGCCAGCAGCCAAGATAGGGTGCCCGGGAATGGCTACACCTTC,CASSQDRVPGNGYTF
-,TRBJ1-5,-,TRBV2,TGTGCCAGCAGCCCCGCGGGGAATCAGCCCCAGCATTTT,CASSPAGNQPQHF
-,TRBJ1-1,TRBD1,TRBV7-9,TGTGCCAGCAGCCTCCTCTCACAGGGGGCCTATGAAGCTTTCTTT,CASSLLSQGAYEAFF
-,TRBJ1-1,-,TRBV13,TGTGCCAGCAGCTTAGGCCGAGGCGAAGCTTTCTTT,CASSLGRGEAFF
-,TRBJ2-3,-,TRBV9,TGTGCCAGCAGCGTAGTAAGCACAGATACGCAGTATTTT,CASSVVSTDTQYF
-,TRBJ1-1,TRBD1,TRBV5-6,TGTGCCAGCAGCTTGTGGGGGACAGTTGAAGCTTTCTTT,CASSLWGTVEAFF
-,TRBJ1-4,TRBD1,TRBV6-1,TGTGCCAGCAGTGAGGACAGGGGTAATGAAAAACTGTTTTTT,CASSEDRGNEKLFF
-,TRBJ2-7,-,TRBV6-6,TGTGCCAGCAGCGGCTCCTACGAGCAGTACTTC,CASSGSYEQYF
-,TRBJ1-2,TRBD1,TRBV11-2,TGTGCCAGCAGCTATATGACAGGGGGAGGCGATGGCTACACCTTC,CASSYMTGGGDGYTF
-,TRBJ2-7,TRBD1,TRBV9,TGTGCCAGCAGCGTAGAGGGACAGGGGGACGAGCAGTACTTC,CASSVEGQGDEQYF
-,TRBJ1-1,TRBD1,TRBV5-1,TGCGCCAGCAGCGCCCGACAGGGGATGGACACTGAAGCTTTCTTT,CASSARQGMDTEAFF
-,TRBJ1-5,TRBD1,TRBV4-1,TGCGCCAGCAGCCAAGGTACAGGGGCTCTTCAGCCCCAGCATTTT,CASSQGTGALQPQHF
-,TRBJ2-7,TRBD2,TRBV2,TGTGCCAGCATTGAGACTAGCGGCACCTACGAGCAGTACTTC,CASIETSGTYEQYF
-,TRBJ2-2,-,TRBV29-1,TGCAGCGTTGTGGGGGGAGGGGAGCTGTTTTTT,CSVVGGGELFF
-,TRBJ1-1,-,TRBV30,TGTGCCTGCCGGGGAGGTGAGGGTGAAGCTTTCTTT,CACRGGEGEAFF
-,TRBJ1-1,-,TRBV10-2,TGCGCCAGCAGGGACAGTTCCACTGAAGCTTTCTTT,CASRDSSTEAFF
-,TRBJ2-1,TRBD2,TRBV29-1,TGCAGCGTTCCTAGCGGGGGGTACAATGAGCAGTTCTTC,CSVPSGGYNEQFF
-,TRBJ2-6,-,TRBV9,TGTGCCAGCAGCGTAGGTTTGGATGGGGGGACAGTGTACTCTGGGGCCAACGTCCTGACTTTC,CASSVGLDGGTVYSGANVLTF
-,TRBJ2-7,-,TRBV4-2,TGTGCCAGCAGCCAAGTTATCGGGAGCTCCTACGAGCAGTACTTC,CASSQVIGSSYEQYF
-,TRBJ2-1,TRBD2,TRBV13,TGTGCCAGCAGCCCCCACGGGGGCGGGGGGTACCATAACTACAATGAGCAGTTCTTC,CASSPHGGGGYHNYNEQFF
-,TRBJ1-3,-,TRBV2,TGTGCCAGCTCTCTCGTTGTCTCTGGAAACACCATATATTTT,CASSLVVSGNTIYF
-,TRBJ2-3,-,TRBV19,TGTGCCACCCTAGGGGGGGGTGGCACAGATACGCAGTATTTT,CATLGGGGTDTQYF
-,TRBJ2-5,-,TRBV14,TGTGCCAGCAGCGGGTTCGACGGGCAAGAGACCCAGTACTTC,CASSGFDGQETQYF
-,TRBJ2-7,-,TRBV14,TGTGCCAGCAGCCCCGAAGGGCCAGGGCTTTTCTACGAGCAGTACTTC,CASSPEGPGLFYEQYF
-,TRBJ1-2,TRBD1,TRBV4-1,TGCGCCAGCAGCCAGCTCATTGAAGGGGGCTACTATGGCTACACCTTC,CASSQLIEGGYYGYTF
-,TRBJ2-5,-,TRBV21-1,TGTGCCAGCCGGGACAGCCAGTGTCCCACCAAAGGAGAGACCCAGTACTTC,CASRDSQCPTKGETQYF
-,TRBJ2-7,-,TRBV29-1,TGCAGCGTTGGGGGGCCTCTAGGTAACGAGCAGTACTTC,CSVGGPLGNEQYF
-,TRBJ1-5,-,TRBV23-1,TGCGCCAGCAGTCAGAAACAGCTAAATCAGCCCCAGCATTTT,CASSQKQLNQPQHF
-,TRBJ1-4,-,TRBV7-9,TGTGCCAGCAGCCCCGAGCTCGGGGAAAAACTGTTTTTT,CASSPELGEKLFF
few,TRBJ1-6,-,TRBV4-2,TGTGCCAGCAGCCAAGACGACCAACCTACGGGATGGGATTCACCCCTCCACTTT,CASSQDDQPTGWDSPLHF
-,TRBJ2-3,TRBD2,TRBV30,TGTGCCTGGAGCGCGTTAGCGGGGTCCACAGATACGCAGTATTTT,CAWSALAGSTDTQYF
-,TRBJ2-5,TRBD2,TRBV7-4,TGTGCCAGCACCTTGACCCCGGCTAGCGGGGGGCCGAGGGCCCAGTACTTC,CASTLTPASGGPRAQYF
-,TRBJ2-2,TRBD1,TRBV9,TGTGCCAGCAGCCCTAAAACGGGGGACAGGGAGGCCGGGGAGCTGTTTTTT,CASSPKTGDREAGELFF
once,TRBJ2-2,TRBD2,TRBV19,TGTGCCAGTACGGGAGGAGGGGAGCTGTTTTTT,CASTGGGELFF
-,TRBJ2-1,-,TRBV6-6,TGTGCCAGCACCCCCAACCCAACAGGCAATGAGCAGTTCTTC,CASTPNPTGNEQFF
-,TRBJ2-5,TRBD2,TRBV9,TGTGCCAGCAGCGTATCGGGCGGGGGGACTTTTGAGACCCAGTACTTC,CASSVSGGGTFETQYF
-,TRBJ1-1,TRBD1,TRBV5-1,TGCGCCAGCAGCACGGGGACAGGGGAGGACACTGAAGCTTTCTTT,CASSTGTGEDTEAFF
-,TRBJ2-7,TRBD2,TRBV19,TGTGCCAGTAGTACCCAAGGGACTAGCGGGGGCCGCTACGAGCAGTACTTC,CASSTQGTSGGRYEQYF